This T cell receptor beta chain was identified during a study of T cell changes during pregnancy in multiple sclerosis (dated by TCRdb to between 2018 and 2020). About the investigation overall: The study looked at changes in the T cell repertoire across pregnancy in women with multiple sclerosis.

From the cysteine through the phenylalanine, the CDR3 covers 18 amino acids. This entry keeps only the CDR3 DNA: 54 bases, framed from base 1. In the germline V gene (reference sequence), CDR1 corresponds to GTSNPN and CDR2 to SVGIG. V is cut back by 0 bases and J by 0 bases, with 8 bases in the junction unmatched. Note on this clone: Its antigen is still unknown. No much larger clone exists at a distance of one base, and base qualities are not known.

The protocol used for the library was the immunoSEQ multiplex PCR assay. TCRdb obtained this table from immuneACCESS and retained in-frame rearrangements with V and J assigned. These tables miss some clones; where compared with another copy, unresolved V genes account for less than half of the shortfall, and the remainder is unexplained. The sample table holds 55,000 to 75,000 clones, of which 91% were seen once. Of the sample, over 1% falls within the top ten clones. The chain was built from TRBV30 and TRBJ1-6, with TRBD1 matching 7 junction bases. The receptor's source is a female donor in good health, enrolled as a control in a pregnancy study. The source was peripheral blood, collected after pregnancy. The nucleotide sequence is TGTGCCTGGAGTGTAACAGGGGTGGGGAGCTCCTATAATTCACCCCTCCACTTT. Its translation reads: CAWSVTGVGSSYNSPLHF.